The 27 T cell receptor beta chains below were found in one sample sequenced in a study of PD-1 blockade in mismatch repair-deficient tumors. Repertoires were generated with immunoSEQ multiplex PCR, while TCRdb's copy carries only in-frame clones and drops some. This sample has some 84,000 clones, with over 70% found just once. The sample here was peripheral blood, taken 12 weeks after starting pembrolizumab. Receptors originate from an adult with mismatch repair-deficient cancer.

The CDR3 protein is CASSPHSAGGEQFF. Here the CDR3 DNA reads TGTGCCAGCAGCCCCCACAGCGCGGGAGGTGAGCAGTTCTTC. The V call is TRBV6-5, the J call TRBJ2-1; 8 positions agree with TRBD2. The CDR3 extends over 14 amino acids. Trimming removed 6 bases from V and 9 bases from J; junction bases left unmatched: 10. From germline, CDR1 is MNHEY and CDR2 SVGAGI.

The chain carries TRBV4-1 and TRBJ1-1; TRBD1 matches at 12 bases. CDR1 and CDR2 (germline): MGHRA, YSYEKL. With V trimmed by 1 base and J by 3 bases, 9 bases remained unmatched. CDR3 size: 18 residues. In nucleotides, the CDR3 is TGCGCCAGCAGCCAAGGGGGACAGGGGGCGTTGATATACACTGAAGCTTTCTTT. It yields the protein CASSQGGQGALIYTEAFF.

The genes are TRBV5-4 and TRBJ1-1; D gene ambiguous. The CDR3 has 14 amino acids. Germline V gene data show CDR1 as SGHNT and CDR2 as YYREEE (reference sequence). Trimming removed 4 bases from V and 0 bases from J, with 10 bases in between. The CDR3 nucleotides read TGTGCCAGCAGCCTCGGTCACTTGAACACTGAAGCTTTCTTT. Amino acids: CASSLGHLNTEAFF.

V gene TRBV28 combines with J gene TRBJ2-1; 13 nucleotides align to TRBD2. The CDR3 totals 18 residues. Germline CDR1 MDHEN, CDR2 SYDVKM. J was trimmed by 2 bases and V by 6 bases; bases with no gene match: 10. CDR3 protein: CASRPLRTSGSPYNEQFF. The CDR3 DNA reads TGTGCCAGCAGGCCGCTTAGGACTAGCGGGAGCCCCTACAATGAGCAGTTCTTC.

The chain joins TRBV14 to TRBJ2-3, with 11 bases that match TRBD2. Trimming took 3 bases from V and 6 from J; bases not matched to a gene: 17. Germline V gene sequence: CDR1 SGHDN, CDR2 FVKESK. This CDR3 has 19 amino acids. This CDR3 is CASSHSGLADNMPRDTQYF. As DNA, the CDR3 is TGTGCCAGCAGCCACTCGGGACTAGCGGATAATATGCCTCGGGATACGCAGTATTTT. Combining the CDR3 with reference TRBV14 and TRBJ2-3 gives the whole variable domain EAGVTQFPSHSVIEKGQTVTLRCDPISGHDNLYWYRRVMGKEIKFLLHFVKESKQDESGMPNNRFLAERTGGTYSTLKVQPAELEDSGVYFCASSHSGLADNMPRDTQYFGPGTRLTVL.

The CDR3 protein is CASSRYLAESSYEQYF. The CDR3 coding sequence is TGCGCCAGCAGCAGATACCTAGCGGAGAGCTCCTACGAGCAGTACTTC. This chain joins TRBV5-1 and TRBJ2-7; TRBD2 matches at 7 bases. CDR1 is SGHRS and CDR2 is YFSETQ in the germline V gene. This CDR3 region has 16 residues. V lost 4 bases to trimming and J lost 0 bases; unmatched junction nucleotides: 10.

This clone was seen a few times. V usage is TRBV10-3 and J usage is TRBJ2-1; maybe TRBD2 (6 bases). Germline CDR1 reads ENHRY; CDR2 reads SYGVKD. Trimming stripped 10 bases from V and 6 bases from J, with 28 bases between. The CDR3 has 17 amino acids. The CDR3 sequence: CASQGFGSGGNVNEQFF. CDR3 bases: TGTGCCAGTCAGGGTTTTGGGTCGGGCGGGAACGTCAATGAGCAGTTCTTC.

The chain combines TRBV7-2 with TRBJ1-2; D unclear. Germline loops: CDR1 SGHTA, CDR2 FQGNSA. Deletions cut 3 bases from V and 4 bases from J, with 12 bases between. This CDR3 is built from 14 residues. This chain's CDR3 is CASSLSAGTYGYTF. DNA for the CDR3: TGTGCCAGCAGCTTGTCAGCAGGAACCTATGGCTACACCTTC.

The chain carries TRBV30 and TRBJ1-5; 10 bases align to TRBD1. Germline CDR1 and CDR2: GTSNPN and SVGIG (reference sequence). After removal of 3 bases from V and 2 bases from J, the junction contained 1 base not matched to a gene. This CDR3 contains 14 residues. CDR3 nucleotide sequence: TGTGCCTGGAGAGGACAGGGGGGCAATCAGCCCCAGCATTTT. Residues: CAWRGQGGNQPQHF.

The J gene is TRBJ1-5, the V gene TRBV18; tentatively, D is TRBD1 (6 bases). The CDR3 contains 13 residues. The germline V and J ends were trimmed by 0 bases and 9 bases, with 9 bases remaining between them. Looked up from germline, CDR1 is KGHSH and CDR2 is LQKENI. In nucleotides, the CDR3 is TGTGCCAGCTCACCACCAAGGGGGGCGCCCCAGCATTTT. Protein sequence: CASSPPRGAPQHF.

J is TRBJ2-2 and V is TRBV15, with TRBD2 matching 7 bases. The germline gives CDR1 LNHNV, CDR2 YYDKDF (reference sequence). The CDR3 consists of 15 residues. V trimming: 6 bases; J trimming: 0 bases; junction bases outside the gene matches: 4. The CDR3, as DNA: TGTGCCACCAGAGGCGGGAGTACGAACACCGGGGAGCTGTTTTTT. Amino acid sequence: CATRGGSTNTGELFF.

This chain links TRBV5-1 with TRBJ1-5, with D tentatively TRBD1 (5 bases). This CDR3 spans 14 amino acids. The ends were cut back, 2 bases at V and 6 bases at J, with 12 bases in the middle. The V gene's germline CDR1 is SGHRS and CDR2 YFSETQ. CDR3 protein: CASSLSGTSQPQHF. The CDR3 DNA is TGCGCCAGCAGCTTATCTGGGACGAGTCAGCCCCAGCATTTT.

This chain links TRBV25-1 with TRBJ2-7, with 10 bases that match TRBD2. The V gene end was trimmed by 9 bases and the J gene end by 4 bases; junction bases not matched to a gene: 6. The CDR3 contains 13 residues. Germline CDR1 MGHDK, CDR2 SYGVNS. CDR3 in DNA: TGTGCCAGAGCCCCGGGACTAGCGTACGAGCAGTACTTC. It translates to CARAPGLAYEQYF.

V and J are TRBV23-1 and TRBJ2-1; 14 nucleotides match TRBD2. TRBV23-1 is known as an ORF, though its function is uncertain. The junction had 7 bases not matched to a gene; V was cut back by 6 bases and J by 0 bases. This CDR3 comprises 18 residues. CDR3 DNA: TGCGCCAGCAGGGGACTAGCGGGAGAAGCTTGCTCCTACAATGAGCAGTTCTTC. It translates to CASRGLAGEACSYNEQFF.

The gene calls are TRBV6-6 and TRBJ1-2; D not resolved. CDR3 length equals 14 residues. Germline V gene data show CDR1 as MNHNY and CDR2 as SVGAGI (reference sequence). V lost 5 bases and J 2 bases, leaving 12 bases between the germline ends. The CDR3 coding sequence is TGTGCCAGCAGTCCTCCCACACCGAACTATGGCTACACCTTC. Translation gives CASSPPTPNYGYTF.

The V gene is TRBV10-3, the J gene TRBJ1-3; no firm D call. CDR1 ENHRY and CDR2 SYGVKD come from the germline V gene. The CDR3 consists of 16 residues. V lost 11 bases to trimming and J lost 0 bases, with 20 bases between them. As DNA, the CDR3 is TGTGCCTCTATGCCGGTCGACACCTACTCTGGAAACACCATATATTTT. It encodes CASMPVDTYSGNTIYF.

This clone was seen more than once but under ten times. This rearrangement joins TRBV20-1 to TRBJ2-3; D remains unclear. Germline loops: CDR1 DFQATT, CDR2 SNEGSKA (reference sequence). Trimming left V 6 bases short and J 2 bases short, with 6 bases between. CDR3 length equals 11 residues. The CDR3 coding sequence is TGCAGTGCCGTAACCACAGATACGCAGTATTTT. Its protein is CSAVTTDTQYF.

This clone was counted a few times. The rearrangement uses TRBV5-1 and TRBJ2-7; 11 bases are shared with TRBD1. Germline-derived CDR1 and CDR2 are SGHRS and YFSETQ. CDR3 length equals 14 residues. The V segment lost 4 bases and the J segment 3 bases; nucleotides outside the gene matches: 3. The CDR3 bases are TGCGCCAGCAGCCATGGGACAGGGGGCTACGAGCAGTACTTC. Translated, it gives CASSHGTGGYEQYF.

J is TRBJ2-1 and V is TRBV5-6; 9 positions agree with TRBD2. CDR1 and CDR2 (germline): SGHDT, YYEEEE. V trimming: 3 bases; J trimming: 2 bases; junction bases outside the gene matches: 3. The CDR3 runs to 15 residues. CDR3 bases: TGTGCCAGCAGCTCGCGACTAGCGGCCTACAATGAGCAGTTCTTC. This translates into CASSSRLAAYNEQFF.

The chain links TRBV30 to TRBJ1-5; 8 nucleotides align to TRBD1. The CDR3 runs to 14 residues. Germline CDR1 is GTSNPN and CDR2 is SVGIG (reference sequence). V lost 1 base and J lost 6; bases outside the gene matches: 5. CDR3 protein: CAWSGGDRFQPQHF. The CDR3, as DNA: TGTGCCTGGAGTGGGGGGGACAGGTTTCAGCCCCAGCATTTT.

The rearrangement joins TRBV19 to TRBJ2-7; TRBD2 agrees at 14 bases. In germline, CDR1 is LNHDA, CDR2 SQIVND (reference sequence). The V and J ends lost 5 bases and 2 bases, in that order; junction bases with no gene match: 8. The CDR3 extends over 17 amino acids. CDR3 residues: CASSGPGTSGSAYEQYF. In DNA, the CDR3 is TGTGCCAGTAGTGGCCCCGGGACTAGCGGGAGCGCCTACGAGCAGTACTTC.

This chain connects TRBV29-1 to TRBJ1-1, with 10 bases fitting TRBD1. This CDR3 region has 13 residues. Per germline, CDR1 SQVTM and CDR2 ANQGSEA. The V segment lost 7 bases and the J segment 0 bases; nucleotides outside the gene matches: 2. The CDR3 here is CSGGQGMNTEAFF. The CDR3 nucleotides read TGCAGCGGGGGACAGGGGATGAACACTGAAGCTTTCTTT.

This rearrangement joins TRBV7-9 to TRBJ2-3; unclear D gene. Germline assignment: CDR1 SEHNR and CDR2 FQNEAQ (reference sequence). Deletions cut 2 bases from V and 3 bases from J, with 6 bases between. The CDR3 loop spans 13 amino acids. Here the CDR3 DNA reads TGTGCCAGCAGCTTACCCCCAACAGATACGCAGTATTTT. Translation gives CASSLPPTDTQYF. The variable domain in full, completed from reference TRBV7-9 and TRBJ2-3, reads DTGVSQNPRHKITKRGQNVTFRCDPISEHNRLYWYRQTLGQGPEFLTYFQNEAQLEKSRLLSDRFSAERPKGSFSTLEIQRTEQGDSAMYLCASSLPPTDTQYFGPGTRLTVL.

The gene calls are TRBV18 and TRBJ2-1; D perhaps matches TRBD1 (6 bases). Trimming stripped 6 bases from V and 2 bases from J, with 23 bases between. The CDR3 loop spans 18 amino acids. From germline, CDR1 is KGHSH and CDR2 LQKENI. The CDR3 loop is CASSQGPPRGIPYNEQFF. CDR3 DNA sequence: TGTGCCAGCTCTCAAGGCCCCCCGAGGGGGATCCCCTACAATGAGCAGTTCTTC.

This chain links TRBV5-6 with TRBJ1-5; the D is unclear. The V and J ends lost 0 bases and 4 bases respectively, with 5 bases between them. The CDR3 spans 13 residues. CDR1 SGHDT and CDR2 YYEEEE come from the germline V gene. For the CDR3, the DNA is TGTGCCAGCAGCTTGGGGAGTAATCAGCCCCAGCATTTT. Translation gives CASSLGSNQPQHF.

Written as DNA, the CDR3 is TGTGCCAGCAGCCAAGGGGTAGGTAGCCGGTCCTACAATGAGCAGTTCTTC. Amino acids: CASSQGVGSRSYNEQFF. The rearrangement links TRBV21-1 to TRBJ2-1; the table's TRBD2 call for D was not verified on the DNA. TRBV21-1 is assigned pseudogene status. The CDR3 runs to 17 residues.

The chain employs TRBV25-1 and TRBJ2-1; TRBD1 agrees at 7 bases. The CDR3 has 14 residues. CDR1 is MGHDK, CDR2 SYGVNS, per germline. V lost 4 bases, J lost 4 bases, and 4 bases stayed unmatched. This chain's CDR3 is CASSGGQLYNEQFF. In nucleotides, the CDR3 is TGTGCCAGCAGTGGGGGACAGCTTTACAATGAGCAGTTCTTC.